This TCR beta chain was profiled in a study of naive and memory T cell subsets. Study-wide points: Clonotypes here are unpaired alpha or beta chain sequences. Possibly reflecting memory cells re-expressing CD45RA, a few larger clonotypes occurred in naive repertoires, especially CD8. Over 85% of naive TCR sequences appeared only once, unlike memory subsets. Expression changes during T cell differentiation may affect RNA-based TCR counts.

Notes on this clonotype: Antigen unknown.

Overnight CMV lysate stimulation of fresh PBMCs defined donor CMV status by CD4+ IFNgamma. This CDR3 is built from 11 residues. The germline V and J ends were trimmed by 5 bases and 6 bases, with 6 bases remaining between them. The V gene's germline CDR1 is MNHEY and CDR2 SVGEGT. An equimolar mix of two oligonucleotides served as the beta constant-region primer for TRBC1 and TRBC2. The ligated cDNA underwent four PCR rounds using SP2 and nested alpha and beta constant-region primers. TCRdb called the UMI-ligation and nested PCR reads again in MiXCR, with one record for every CDR3 protein. The table has 150,000 or so distinct CDR3 sequences, approximately 24% seen once.

This chain uses TRBV6-2 or TRBV6-3 with TRBJ2-3, with a possible D match to TRBD1 (6 bases). This sequence was found in a human donor in good health. The sample taken for sequencing was naive CD4+ T cells from blood. For the CDR3, the DNA is TGTGCCAGCAGTACAGGGGATACGCAGTATTTT. The encoded protein is CASSTGDTQYF.